This is a list of T cell receptor beta chains from one sample in a study of shared clonotypes between healthy human individuals. Assay used: immunoSEQ multiplex PCR; TCRdb lists only in-frame clones, some missing. The table includes roughly 2.2 million clones, 85% to 95% detected once. The sample comprised naive CD4+ T cells from PBMCs. The source of these receptors is a man between 18 and 35 years old in good health. Some clones in this sample may be carry-over from other donors' samples. CDR3s include the opening cysteine and the closing phenylalanine or tryptophan. A D gene is named only where the DNA matches it firmly. Size tells how often a clone was seen (once, few, many) or the class of an expanded clone, and some rows leave it out.

CDR3 protein | CDR3 DNA | D gene | J gene | V gene | clone size
CASSLLSGTTRSNQPQHF | TGTGCCAGCAGTTTATTATCCGGGACAACGAGGAGCAATCAGCCCCAGCATTTT | . | TRBJ1-5 | TRBV28 | .
CASSLSGYNTGELFF | TGTGCCAGTAGTCTGTCAGGGTACAACACCGGGGAGCTGTTTTTT | . | TRBJ2-2 | TRBV19 | .
CASSAVGTSERAFF | TGTGCCAGCAGCGCAGTAGGGACCTCCGAGAGAGCTTTCTTT | . | TRBJ1-1 | TRBV9 | .
CASSTHKSGGHTGELFF | TGCGCCAGCAGTACACACAAAAGCGGGGGACACACCGGGGAGCTGTTTTTT | TRBD2 | TRBJ2-2 | TRBV10-2 | .
CASSRSGGPGNTIYF | TGTGCCAGCAGTCGATCAGGGGGCCCTGGAAACACCATATATTTT | TRBD1 | TRBJ1-3 | TRBV6-6 | .
CASSVATGDGETQYF | TGCGCCAGCAGCGTAGCGACAGGGGATGGGGAGACCCAGTACTTC | TRBD1 | TRBJ2-5 | TRBV4-1 | .
CASSMAGAGIDTQYF | TGTGCCAGTAGTATGGCCGGCGCAGGGATAGATACGCAGTATTTT | . | TRBJ2-3 | TRBV19 | .
CASTLSVEAFF | TGTGCCAGCACCCTGTCGGTCGAAGCTTTCTTT | . | TRBJ1-1 | TRBV5-5 | .
CASSPDRGDLTGELFF | TGTGCCAGCAGCCCCGACAGGGGAGATCTGACCGGGGAGCTGTTTTTT | TRBD1 | TRBJ2-2 | TRBV7-9 | once
CRFKEGLEQYF | TGCAGATTTAAAGAGGGGCTCGAGCAGTACTTC | . | TRBJ2-7 | TRBV20-1 | once